This T cell receptor (beta chain) is drawn from a study of CD8 T cells in Susac syndrome. Random hexamers primed reverse transcription of about 0.45 to 1 ug RNA. TCRdb passed the immunoSEQ multiplex PCR reads through MiXCR, listing each CDR3 protein once. This table holds about 140,000 distinct CDR3 sequences, about 95% found once. Per the germline V gene, CDR1 is MNHEY and CDR2 is SVGEGT. V was clipped by 6 bases and J by 6 bases, with 16 bases between them. This CDR3 has 14 amino acids. The specimen sequenced was CD4+ T cells from PBMCs. The receptor was isolated from a human donor with multiple sclerosis. V is TRBV6-2 or TRBV6-3 and J is TRBJ2-3, with a tentative D call TRBD1 (6 bases). The CDR3 DNA reads TGTGCCAGCAGCGGTTACAGGGCCATTGATACGCAGTATTTT. Its translation: CASSGYRAIDTQYF.